These 11 T cell receptor beta chains share one sample of origin, sequenced in a study of regulatory T cells in long-lasting Graves disease. Time point defined: newly diagnosed GD, antithyroid drugs for less than 3 months. PBMCs were the source of the RNA used for TCR sequencing. Sequencing libraries for TCR beta were prepared with iRepertoire HTBI primers and Arm-PCR of CDR3 regions. TCRdb processed the multiplex PCR reads anew with MiXCR; each CDR3 protein has one entry. The profile shows under 800,000 distinct CDR3 sequences, roughly 15% of them singletons. The sample was also linked to a second study, of T cells in Graves' hyperthyroidism and ophthalmopathy.

This specimen was peripheral blood mononuclear cells (PBMCs), taken at new diagnosis, from a patient treated with antithyroid drugs. These receptor sequences come from a woman aged 25 to 45 with Graves disease.

This clonotype has at least ten counts. The chain is built from TRBV2 and TRBJ1-2; a weak D match, TRBD1 (6 bases). The V gene lost 6 bases and the J gene lost 4 bases, with 15 bases spanning the gap. This CDR3 has 14 residues. CDR1 is SNHLY and CDR2 is FYNNEI in the germline V gene. The CDR3 nucleotides are TGTGCCAGCAGAGAGCTGACAGGAGGCTATGGCTACACCTTC. This translates into CASRELTGGYGYTF.

V gene TRBV30 combines with J gene TRBJ1-2; possibly TRBD1 for D (5 bases). The CDR3 consists of 14 residues. Trimming took 0 bases from V and 10 from J, leaving 18 bases between them. The germline CDR1 and CDR2 sequences are GTSNPN and SVGIG (reference sequence). The CDR3 here is CAWSVRGSSPYYTF. CDR3 bases: TGTGCCTGGAGTGTACGGGGCAGCTCCCCGTACTACACCTTC.

The chain recombines TRBV6-2 or TRBV6-3 with TRBJ2-1, with 9 positions matching TRBD1. Germline values: CDR1 MNHEY, CDR2 SVGEGT. V lost 5 bases, J lost 9 bases, and 5 bases stayed unmatched. This CDR3 contains 13 residues. In DNA form, the CDR3 reads TGTGCCAGCAGTGAGAGACAGGGGGTTGAGCAGTTCTTC. Translation: CASSERQGVEQFF.

This clonotype occurred many times. This rearrangement joins TRBV19 to TRBJ2-2; D is undetermined. The CDR3 is 12 residues long. The germline V gene has CDR1 LNHDA and CDR2 SQIVND (reference sequence). The V end lost 3 bases, the J end lost 7 bases, and 6 bases lay between the germline ends. CDR3 region: CASSMGRGELFF. For the CDR3, the DNA is TGTGCCAGTAGTATGGGTCGCGGGGAGCTGTTTTTT. Combining the CDR3 with reference TRBV19 and TRBJ2-2 gives the whole variable domain DGGITQSPKYLFRKEGQNVTLSCEQNLNHDAMYWYRQDPGQGLRLIYYSQIVNDFQKGDIAEGYSVSREKKESFPLTVTSAQKNPTAFYLCASSMGRGELFFGEGSRLTVL.

This clonotype was counted many times. J is TRBJ1-2 and V is TRBV20-1; TRBD1 matches at 10 bases. The CDR3 sequence is 17 residues long. The V and J ends lost 7 bases and 0 bases, in that order; junction bases with no gene match: 14. Germline CDR1 and CDR2: DFQATT and SNEGSKA (reference sequence). CDR3 loop: CSVPLRGQGKTNYGYTF. The CDR3 region has the DNA TGCAGTGTTCCCCTCCGGGGACAGGGGAAAACTAACTATGGCTACACCTTC.

This clonotype was found many times. The genes are TRBV6-1 and TRBJ2-1; possible D gene TRBD1, 6 bases. The CDR3 is 12 amino acids. V lost 10 bases, J lost 12 bases, and 19 bases lay in between. CDR1 is MNHNS and CDR2 is SASEGT in the germline V gene. The CDR3 reads CATRRPGQGQFF. The CDR3, as DNA: TGTGCCACCCGAAGACCGGGACAAGGGCAGTTCTTC.

In its sample, this clonotype was seen many times. The chain couples TRBV12-3 or TRBV12-4 to TRBJ2-2; tentatively, D is TRBD2 (5 bases). V was pared by 3 bases and J by 4 bases, with 15 bases between. This CDR3 is 16 amino acids long. CDR3 region: CASSFPGGRATGELFF. CDR3 nucleotide sequence: TGTGCCAGCAGTTTCCCGGGCGGGCGTGCCACCGGGGAGCTGTTTTTT.

A word on this clonotype: A much larger clone lies a single base off, so this may be a read error. The rearrangement links TRBV11-2 to TRBJ2-1, with TRBD2 identical over 8 bases. Germline V gene lookup returns CDR1 SGHAT and CDR2 FQNNGV. The CDR3 spans 12 residues. V gave up 5 bases and J gave up 10 bases; unmatched junction bases: 4. CDR3 sequence: CASSGLAREQFF. The DNA of the CDR3 is TGTGCCAGCAGCGGACTAGCACGGGAGCAGTTCTTC.

The chain has TRBV28 and TRBJ2-7; 7 bases map to TRBD1. Per germline, CDR1 MDHEN and CDR2 SYDVKM. CDR3 length: 14 residues. The J segment lost 6 bases and the V segment lost 4 bases, leaving 9 bases of the junction unmatched. In nucleotides, the CDR3 is TGTGCCAGCAGTTCTGACAGGGTCGTGGTCGAGCAGTACTTC. Translated, it gives CASSSDRVVVEQYF.

This clonotype was detected many times. This may be a read error, as it is one base from a much larger clone. The chain employs TRBV6-1 and TRBJ1-1; D gene unclear. The CDR3 contains 11 residues. Germline V gene sequence: CDR1 MNHNS, CDR2 SASEGT. The ends were cut back, 8 bases at V and 0 bases at J, with 4 bases in the middle. The CDR3 region has the DNA TGTGCCAGCTGCCTGAACACTGAAGCTTTCTTT. Protein sequence: CASCLNTEAFF.

This clonotype has more than one count but fewer than ten. A read error may explain this, as a much larger clone is one base away. The chain is built from TRBV6-1 and TRBJ1-1, with 7 bases aligning to TRBD1. CDR1 and CDR2 (germline): MNHNS, SASEGT. The CDR3 contains 13 residues. DNA of the CDR3: TGTGCCAGCAGACAGGGGTTGGACACTAAAGCTTTCTTT. This encodes CASRQGLDTKAFF.